This T cell receptor beta chain came from a study of identical twins. Findings and caveats of the study: Twins showed weaker excess sharing in their beta out-of-frame sequences. The abundant beta clonotypes from cord blood had fewer insertions, and memory repertoires had none of this.

A universal primer site arose from template switching, and cDNA bore unique molecular identifiers. From the 5' RACE reads, TCRdb called clonotypes with MiXCR, one entry per CDR3 protein. The data hold 200,000 to 250,000 distinct CDR3 sequences, with around 6.8% observed a single time. Donors uniformly comprised healthy Caucasians. For this clonotype: What it recognizes is unknown.

The CDR3 contains 14 residues. Germline CDR1 reads SGHTA; CDR2 reads FQGNSA. V lost 5 bases and J lost 4, with 12 bases in between. These same records also appear under a second study, on yellow fever vaccine responses in identical twins.

The J gene is TRBJ1-5, the V gene TRBV7-2; the D gene is possibly TRBD1 (5 bases). This TCR was recovered from a young woman in good health. Sequences were obtained from memory (CD45RO+) T cells sorted from blood. The CDR3 sequence is CASSQGVVNQPQHF. Written as DNA, the CDR3 is TGTGCCAGCAGCCAAGGGGTAGTAAATCAGCCCCAGCATTTT.